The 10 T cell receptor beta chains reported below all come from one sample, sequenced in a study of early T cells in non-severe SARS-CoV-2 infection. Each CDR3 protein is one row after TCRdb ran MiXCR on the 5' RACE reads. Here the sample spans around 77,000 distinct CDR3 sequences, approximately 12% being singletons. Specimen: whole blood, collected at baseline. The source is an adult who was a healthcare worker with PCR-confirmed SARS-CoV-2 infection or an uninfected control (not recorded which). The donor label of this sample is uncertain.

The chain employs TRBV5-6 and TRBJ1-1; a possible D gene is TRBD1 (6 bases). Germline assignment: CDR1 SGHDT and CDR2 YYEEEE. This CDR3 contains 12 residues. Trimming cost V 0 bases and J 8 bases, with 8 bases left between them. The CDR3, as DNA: TGTGCCAGCAGCTTGGGCAGGGGCGAAGCTTTCTTT. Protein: CASSLGRGEAFF.

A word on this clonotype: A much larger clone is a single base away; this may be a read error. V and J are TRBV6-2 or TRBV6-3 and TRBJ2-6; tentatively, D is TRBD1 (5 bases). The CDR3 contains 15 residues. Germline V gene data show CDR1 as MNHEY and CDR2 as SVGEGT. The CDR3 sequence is CASSYYASGANVVTF. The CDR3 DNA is TGTGCCAGCAGTTATTATGCGTCTGGGGCCAACGTCGTGACTTTC.

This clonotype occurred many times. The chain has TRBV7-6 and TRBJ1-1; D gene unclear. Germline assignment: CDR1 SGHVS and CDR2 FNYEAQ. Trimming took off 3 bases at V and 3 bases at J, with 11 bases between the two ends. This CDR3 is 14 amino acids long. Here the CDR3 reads CASSLEGTYTEAFF. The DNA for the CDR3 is TGTGCCAGCAGCTTGGAGGGTACGTACACTGAAGCTTTCTTT.

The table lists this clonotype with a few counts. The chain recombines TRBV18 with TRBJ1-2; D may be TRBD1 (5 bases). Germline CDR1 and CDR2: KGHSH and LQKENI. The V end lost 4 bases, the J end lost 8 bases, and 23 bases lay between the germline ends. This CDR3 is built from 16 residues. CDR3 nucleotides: TGTGCCAGCTCACGCGATTACTGGAGGGACGGAGAGGGCTACACCTTC. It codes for CASSRDYWRDGEGYTF.

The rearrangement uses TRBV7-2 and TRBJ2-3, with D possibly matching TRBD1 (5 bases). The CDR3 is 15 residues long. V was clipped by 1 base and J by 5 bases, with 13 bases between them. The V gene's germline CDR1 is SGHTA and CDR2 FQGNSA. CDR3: CASSLGPGRGDTQYF. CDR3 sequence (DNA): TGTGCCAGCAGCTTAGGGCCAGGTAGGGGAGATACGCAGTATTTT.

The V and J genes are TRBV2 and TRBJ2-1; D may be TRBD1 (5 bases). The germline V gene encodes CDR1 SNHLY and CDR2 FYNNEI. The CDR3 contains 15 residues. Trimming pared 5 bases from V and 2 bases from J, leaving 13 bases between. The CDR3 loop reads CASSKRDSTYNEQFF. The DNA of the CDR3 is TGTGCCAGCAGTAAACGTGACAGTACCTACAATGAGCAGTTCTTC. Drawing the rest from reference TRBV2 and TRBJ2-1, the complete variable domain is EPEVTQTPSHQVTQMGQEVILRCVPISNHLYFYWYRQILGQKVEFLVSFYNNEISEKSEIFDDQFSVERPDGSNFTLKIRSTKLEDSAMYFCASSKRDSTYNEQFFGPGTRLTVL.

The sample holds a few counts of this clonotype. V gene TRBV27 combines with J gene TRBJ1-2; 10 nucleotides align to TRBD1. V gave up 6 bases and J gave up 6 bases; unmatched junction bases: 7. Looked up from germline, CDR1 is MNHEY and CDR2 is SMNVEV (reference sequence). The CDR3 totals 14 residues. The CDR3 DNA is TGTGCCAGCAGCCAAGACAGGGGGCTCAATGGCTACACCTTC. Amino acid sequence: CASSQDRGLNGYTF.

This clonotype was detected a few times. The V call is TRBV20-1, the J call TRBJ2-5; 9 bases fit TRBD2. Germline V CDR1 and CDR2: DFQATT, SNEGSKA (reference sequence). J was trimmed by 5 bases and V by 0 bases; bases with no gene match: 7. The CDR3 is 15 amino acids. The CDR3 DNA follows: TGCAGTGCTAGAGATCGGCGGGAGGGCGGCGAGACCCAGTACTTC. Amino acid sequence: CSARDRREGGETQYF.

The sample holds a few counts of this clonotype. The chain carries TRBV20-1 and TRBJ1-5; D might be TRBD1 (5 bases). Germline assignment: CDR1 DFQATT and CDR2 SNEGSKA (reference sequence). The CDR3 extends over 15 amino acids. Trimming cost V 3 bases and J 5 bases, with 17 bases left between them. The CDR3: CSARAPTTGDQPQHF. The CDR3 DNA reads TGCAGTGCTAGGGCCCCTACGACGGGGGATCAGCCCCAGCATTTT.

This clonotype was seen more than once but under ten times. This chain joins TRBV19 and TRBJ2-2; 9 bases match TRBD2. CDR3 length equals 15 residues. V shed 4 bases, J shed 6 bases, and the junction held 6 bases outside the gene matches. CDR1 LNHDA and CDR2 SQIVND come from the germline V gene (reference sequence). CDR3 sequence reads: CASSKTGTSPGELFF. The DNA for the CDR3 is TGTGCCAGTAGTAAGACCGGGACTAGCCCCGGGGAGCTGTTTTTT.